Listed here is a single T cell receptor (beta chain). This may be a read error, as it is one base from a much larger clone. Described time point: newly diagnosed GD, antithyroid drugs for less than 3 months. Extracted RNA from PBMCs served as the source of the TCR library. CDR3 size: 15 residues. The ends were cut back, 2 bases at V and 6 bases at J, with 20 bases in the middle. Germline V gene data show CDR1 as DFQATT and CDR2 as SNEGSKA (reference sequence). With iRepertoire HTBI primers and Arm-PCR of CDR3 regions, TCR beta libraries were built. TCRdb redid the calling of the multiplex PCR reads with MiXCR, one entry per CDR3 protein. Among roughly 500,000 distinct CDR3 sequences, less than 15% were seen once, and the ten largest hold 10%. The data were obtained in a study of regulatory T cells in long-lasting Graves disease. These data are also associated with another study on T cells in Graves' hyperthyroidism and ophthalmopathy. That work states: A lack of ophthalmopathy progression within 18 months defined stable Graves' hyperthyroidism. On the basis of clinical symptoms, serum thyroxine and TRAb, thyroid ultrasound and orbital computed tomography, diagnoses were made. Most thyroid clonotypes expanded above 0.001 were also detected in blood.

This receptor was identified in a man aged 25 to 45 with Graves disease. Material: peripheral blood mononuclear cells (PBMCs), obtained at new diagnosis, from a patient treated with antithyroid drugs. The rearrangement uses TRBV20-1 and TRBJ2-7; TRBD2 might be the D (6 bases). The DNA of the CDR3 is TGCAGTGCTAGAAATACCAAGTCCGGGAGATCCGAGCAGTACTTC. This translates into CSARNTKSGRSEQYF.